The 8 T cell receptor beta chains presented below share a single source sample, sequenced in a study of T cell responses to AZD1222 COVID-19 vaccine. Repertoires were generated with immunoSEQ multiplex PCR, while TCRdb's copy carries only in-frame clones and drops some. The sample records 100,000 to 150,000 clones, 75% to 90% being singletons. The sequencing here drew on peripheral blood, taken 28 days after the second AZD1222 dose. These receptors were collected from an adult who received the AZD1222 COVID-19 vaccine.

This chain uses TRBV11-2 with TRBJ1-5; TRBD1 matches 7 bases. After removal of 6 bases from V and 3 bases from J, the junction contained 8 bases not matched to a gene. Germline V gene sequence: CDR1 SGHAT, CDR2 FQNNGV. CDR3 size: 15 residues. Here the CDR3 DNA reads TGTGCCAGCAGTCCCGGGGACAGAGACAATCAGCCCCAGCATTTT. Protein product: CASSPGDRDNQPQHF.

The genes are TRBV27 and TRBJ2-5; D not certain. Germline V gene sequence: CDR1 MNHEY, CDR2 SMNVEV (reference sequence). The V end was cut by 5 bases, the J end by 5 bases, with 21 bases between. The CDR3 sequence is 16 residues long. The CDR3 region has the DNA TGTGCCAGCAGTGATCACCTGGCTCGGGTCCGTGAGACCCAGTACTTC. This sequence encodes CASSDHLARVRETQYF.

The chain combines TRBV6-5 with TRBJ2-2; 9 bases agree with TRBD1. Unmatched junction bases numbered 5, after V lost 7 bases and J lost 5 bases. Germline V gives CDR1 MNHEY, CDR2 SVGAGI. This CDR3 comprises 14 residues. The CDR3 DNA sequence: TGTGCCAGCACCCGGGACAGGGATACCGGGGAGCTGTTTTTT. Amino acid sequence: CASTRDRDTGELFF.

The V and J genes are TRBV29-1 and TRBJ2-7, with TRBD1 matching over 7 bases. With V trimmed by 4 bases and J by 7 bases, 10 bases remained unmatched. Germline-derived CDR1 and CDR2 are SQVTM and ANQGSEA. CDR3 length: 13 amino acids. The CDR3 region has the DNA TGCAGCGTTGTGGCAGGGGGTCTAGGGGAGCAGTACTTC. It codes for CSVVAGGLGEQYF.

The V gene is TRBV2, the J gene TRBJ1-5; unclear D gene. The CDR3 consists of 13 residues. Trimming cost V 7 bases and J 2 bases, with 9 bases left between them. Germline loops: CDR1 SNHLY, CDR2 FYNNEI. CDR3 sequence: CASNLRGNQPQHF. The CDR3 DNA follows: TGTGCCAGCAACTTGAGGGGCAATCAGCCCCAGCATTTT. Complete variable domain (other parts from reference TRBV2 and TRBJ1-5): EPEVTQTPSHQVTQMGQEVILRCVPISNHLYFYWYRQILGQKVEFLVSFYNNEISEKSEIFDDQFSVERPDGSNFTLKIRSTKLEDSAMYFCASNLRGNQPQHFGDGTRLSIL.

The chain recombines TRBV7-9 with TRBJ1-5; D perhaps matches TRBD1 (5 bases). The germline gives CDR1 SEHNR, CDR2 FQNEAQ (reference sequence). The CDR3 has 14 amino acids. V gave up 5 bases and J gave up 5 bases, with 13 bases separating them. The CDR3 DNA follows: TGTGCCAGCAGCCCGGGGACGCCGGATCAGCCCCAGCATTTT. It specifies CASSPGTPDQPQHF. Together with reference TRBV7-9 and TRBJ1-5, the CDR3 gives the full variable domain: DTGVSQNPRHKITKRGQNVTFRCDPISEHNRLYWYRQTLGQGPEFLTYFQNEAQLEKSRLLSDRFSAERPKGSFSTLEIQRTEQGDSAMYLCASSPGTPDQPQHFGDGTRLSIL.

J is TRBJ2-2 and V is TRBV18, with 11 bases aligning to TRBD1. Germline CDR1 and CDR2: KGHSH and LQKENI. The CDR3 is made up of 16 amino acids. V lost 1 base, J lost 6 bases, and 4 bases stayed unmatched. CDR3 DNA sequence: TGTGCCAGCTCACCACGGACAGGGGGCAGGTCCGGGGAGCTGTTTTTT. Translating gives CASSPRTGGRSGELFF. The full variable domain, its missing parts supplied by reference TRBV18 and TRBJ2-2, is NAGVMQNPRHLVRRRGQEARLRCSPMKGHSHVYWYRQLPEEGLKFMVYLQKENIIDESGMPKERFSAEFPKEGPSILRIQQVVRGDSAAYFCASSPRTGGRSGELFFGEGSRLTVL.

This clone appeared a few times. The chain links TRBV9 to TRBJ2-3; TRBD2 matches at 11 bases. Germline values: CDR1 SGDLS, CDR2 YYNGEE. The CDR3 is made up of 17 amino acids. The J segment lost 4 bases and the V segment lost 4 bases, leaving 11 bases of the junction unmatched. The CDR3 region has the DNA TGTGCCAGCAGCCCCCGAGGTAGCGGGGGGGCAGCAGATACGCAGTATTTT. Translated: CASSPRGSGGAADTQYF.